The 19 T cell receptor beta chains below come from one sample, sequenced in a study of long-term antiretroviral therapy in people with HIV. Survey-level immunoSEQ v3.0 assays were run. Clones were read by immunoSEQ multiplex PCR, and TCRdb kept only the in-frame ones, dropping some. The data contain 30,000 to 35,000 clones, nearly 95% of them seen just once; the ten biggest clones take up 3.5% to 4.5%. Sequencing used unsorted PBMCs, obtained more than 5 years after starting antiretroviral therapy. The receptors originated from a woman aged 45-60 years with HIV.

The V call is TRBV6-4, the J call TRBJ1-5; 8 bases match TRBD1. Trimming took 3 bases from V and 12 from J; bases not matched to a gene: 7. The germline CDR1 and CDR2 sequences are MRHNA and SNTAGT. CDR3 length: 13 amino acids. CDR3 amino acids: CASSEADRGHQHF. For the CDR3, the DNA is TGTGCCAGCAGTGAAGCTGACAGGGGTCACCAGCATTTT.

This clone was found once. The chain couples TRBV30 to TRBJ2-5, with 9 bases that match TRBD2. Trimming at V came to 2 bases and at J to 11 bases, leaving 15 bases not matched to a gene. Germline CDR1 is GTSNPN and CDR2 is SVGIG (reference sequence). There are 15 residues in the CDR3. CDR3 sequence: CAWSPKDVSGGSQYF. CDR3 DNA sequence: TGTGCCTGGAGTCCCAAAGATGTCAGCGGGGGGAGTCAGTACTTC.

The chain couples TRBV19 to TRBJ1-2; the match to TRBD1 covers 9 bases. Losses at the gene ends were 7 bases for V and 3 bases for J; bases not matched to a gene: 9. The germline V gene has CDR1 LNHDA and CDR2 SQIVND (reference sequence). The CDR3 runs to 15 residues. CDR3 sequence (DNA): TGTGCCAGTACCCCCTTAGGACAGGGGTACTATGGCTACACCTTC. The encoded protein is CASTPLGQGYYGYTF. Drawing the rest from reference TRBV19 and TRBJ1-2, the complete variable domain is DGGITQSPKYLFRKEGQNVTLSCEQNLNHDAMYWYRQDPGQGLRLIYYSQIVNDFQKGDIAEGYSVSREKKESFPLTVTSAQKNPTAFYLCASTPLGQGYYGYTFGSGTRLTVV.

In DNA, the CDR3 is TGTGCCAGTAGTATGCTCGACAGGGGGCTGGGTTCACCCCTCCACTTT. Translated, it gives CASSMLDRGLGSPLHF. The rearrangement joins TRBV19 to TRBJ1-6; TRBD1 aligns across 10 bases. The V gene's germline CDR1 is LNHDA and CDR2 SQIVND (reference sequence). This CDR3 has 16 amino acids. V shed 3 bases and J 9 bases; nucleotides not matched to a gene: 8.

The chain couples TRBV5-1 to TRBJ1-2; D is undetermined. The CDR3 spans 15 residues. Germline values: CDR1 SGHRS, CDR2 YFSETQ. V was pared by 0 bases and J by 0 bases, with 9 bases between. CDR3 in DNA: TGCGCCAGCAGCTTGGATAGGGTAGCTAACTATGGCTACACCTTC. Protein: CASSLDRVANYGYTF.

This clone was found once. The chain combines TRBV15 with TRBJ2-1, with 12 bases that match TRBD2. Germline values: CDR1 LNHNV, CDR2 YYDKDF (reference sequence). J gave up 5 bases and V 1 base, and 6 bases lay outside the gene matches. This CDR3 comprises 17 residues. The CDR3 nucleotides read TGTGCCACCAGCAGAGGAAGACTAGCGGGGGCAAACAATGAGCAGTTCTTC. This gives the protein CATSRGRLAGANNEQFF.

The chain uses TRBV7-9 and TRBJ1-2; weak D call: TRBD1 (5 bases). Germline CDR1 SEHNR, CDR2 FQNEAQ (reference sequence). The CDR3 loop spans 18 amino acids. The V end lost 5 bases, the J end lost 3 bases, and 25 bases lay between the germline ends. CDR3 residues: CASSTNGEAGRGYYGYTF. The CDR3 DNA is TGTGCCAGCAGCACGAACGGGGAAGCAGGGAGGGGATACTATGGCTACACCTTC.

V usage is TRBV27 and J usage is TRBJ2-5; 14 bases map to TRBD2. The CDR3 contains 16 residues. V trimming: 6 bases; J trimming: 7 bases; junction bases outside the gene matches: 10. CDR1 is MNHEY, CDR2 SMNVEV, per germline (reference sequence). The CDR3 is CASSPTSGGEGGTQYF. In DNA, the CDR3 is TGTGCCAGCAGCCCGACTAGCGGGGGGGAGGGCGGGACCCAGTACTTC.

This chain joins TRBV11-2 and TRBJ2-1; 10 bases are a match to TRBD2. CDR3 length: 14 residues. Germline V CDR1 and CDR2: SGHAT, FQNNGV. With V trimmed by 5 bases and J by 10 bases, 8 bases remained unmatched. The CDR3 is CASSASGGAPEQFF. In DNA, the CDR3 is TGTGCCAGCAGCGCGAGCGGGGGGGCACCCGAGCAGTTCTTC.

The rearrangement joins TRBV4-3 to TRBJ1-1; no firm D call. This CDR3 is built from 14 residues. CDR1 is LGHNA and CDR2 is YSLEER in the germline V gene. Trimming left V 0 bases short and J 7 bases short, with 12 bases between. As DNA, the CDR3 is TGCGCCAGCAGCCAAGATTACACCCAGCTTGAAGCTTTCTTT. The encoded protein is CASSQDYTQLEAFF.

This sequence joins TRBV6-1 and TRBJ1-2; D is perhaps TRBD1 (6 bases). The V gene's germline CDR1 is MNHNS and CDR2 SASEGT. This CDR3 is 13 amino acids long. Trimming cost V 6 bases and J 8 bases, with 16 bases left between them. CDR3 sequence (DNA): TGTGCCAGCAGCCCGATTTCGGGACACGGCTACACCTTC. Its protein product is CASSPISGHGYTF.

The chain couples TRBV12-5 to TRBJ1-6; 7 bases agree with TRBD1. Germline CDR1 is LGHNT and CDR2 is FRNRAP. V was pared by 6 bases and J by 12 bases, with 8 bases of the junction left unmatched. This CDR3 region has 13 residues. The CDR3 sequence is CASGYSGGRPLHF. CDR3 bases: TGTGCTAGTGGCTATTCAGGGGGTCGACCCCTCCACTTT.

Only one count was recorded for this clone. The V call is TRBV7-8, the J call TRBJ2-1, with 7 bases aligning to TRBD1. Germline values: CDR1 SGHVS, CDR2 FQNEAQ. V gave up 5 bases and J gave up 5 bases; unmatched junction bases: 12. The CDR3 is 16 residues long. The CDR3 loop reads CASSALQGTLDNEQFF. The CDR3 DNA sequence: TGTGCCAGCAGCGCGTTACAGGGGACCCTGGACAATGAGCAGTTCTTC.

The genes are TRBV19 and TRBJ1-6; D is possibly TRBD1 (5 bases). Trimming pared 3 bases from V and 10 bases from J, leaving 13 bases between. Germline V gene sequence: CDR1 LNHDA, CDR2 SQIVND (reference sequence). The CDR3 spans 14 residues. CDR3 bases: TGTGCCAGTAGTATGACAGAGGGAGAATCACCCCTCCACTTT. As protein: CASSMTEGESPLHF.

The DNA for the CDR3 is TGTGCCACCAGCAGAGGGGTTGGTAGCAATCAGCCCCAGCATTTT. Translating it yields CATSRGVGSNQPQHF. V usage is TRBV15 and J usage is TRBJ1-5, with D unresolved. V was pared by 1 base and J by 0 bases, with 7 bases between. CDR3 size: 15 residues. Germline CDR1 reads LNHNV; CDR2 reads YYDKDF (reference sequence). Variable domain in full (rest from reference TRBV15 and TRBJ1-5): DAMVIQNPRYQVTQFGKPVTLSCSQTLNHNVMYWYQQKSSQAPKLLFHYYDKDFNNEADTPDNFQSRRPNTSFCFLDIRSPGLGDTAMYLCATSRGVGSNQPQHFGDGTRLSIL.

The rearrangement joins TRBV9 to TRBJ2-5; tentatively, D is TRBD2 (6 bases). CDR3 length: 15 amino acids. The germline CDR1 and CDR2 sequences are SGDLS and YYNGEE. The V end lost 0 bases, the J end lost 0 bases, and 9 bases lay between the germline ends. The CDR3 sequence is CASSVGGVHQETQYF. The CDR3 bases are TGTGCCAGCAGCGTAGGCGGGGTTCACCAAGAGACCCAGTACTTC.

The CDR3 DNA is TGCGCCAGCAGTGATTTTAGCGGGGGGGTATCCTACAATGAGCAGTTCTTC. It codes for CASSDFSGGVSYNEQFF. V is TRBV10-2 and J is TRBJ2-1; 11 nucleotides agree with TRBD2. In germline, CDR1 is WSHSY, CDR2 SAAADI. The V segment lost 3 bases and the J segment 1 base; nucleotides outside the gene matches: 5. CDR3 length equals 17 residues.

This clone appeared once. The V gene is TRBV25-1, the J gene TRBJ2-5; D is perhaps TRBD1 (5 bases). Trimming cost V 3 bases and J 4 bases, with 9 bases left between them. Germline V CDR1 and CDR2: MGHDK, SYGVNS. This CDR3 has 13 amino acids. DNA of the CDR3: TGTGCCAGCAGTGATTGGGGCCGAGAGACCCAGTACTTC. Translated: CASSDWGRETQYF.

This clone was seen once. The chain uses TRBV7-3 and TRBJ1-1, with D tentatively TRBD1 (5 bases). Trimming left V 3 bases short and J 1 base short, with 9 bases between. The CDR3 consists of 14 residues. Germline CDR1 reads SGHTA; CDR2 reads FQGTGA. For the CDR3, the DNA is TGTGCCAGCAGCTTGACAGCCTCGAACACTGAAGCTTTCTTT. Translation gives CASSLTASNTEAFF.